The 2 T cell receptor beta chains below were found in one sample sequenced in a study of blood T cell repertoires in COVID-19. Generated by immunoSEQ multiplex PCR, the TCRdb table keeps only in-frame clones and is missing some. This table holds 56,000 or so clones, 80% to 85% found once. What was sequenced was peripheral blood. All receptors derive from a man aged 45-65 years with acute or convalescent COVID-19.

This rearrangement joins TRBV29-1 to TRBJ1-3; TRBD1 is a possible D gene (5 bases). The CDR3 totals 15 residues. Germline V lookup: CDR1 SQVTM, CDR2 ANQGSEA. Trimming removed 4 bases from V and 0 bases from J, with 13 bases in between. CDR3 residues: CSVAEQARSGNTIYF. DNA of the CDR3: TGCAGCGTTGCGGAACAGGCCCGCTCTGGAAACACCATATATTTT.

The chain has TRBV29-1 and TRBJ2-3; the D gene is possibly TRBD2 (6 bases). The CDR3 runs to 12 residues. Germline CDR1 reads SQVTM; CDR2 reads ANQGSEA. Trimming left V 6 bases short and J 2 bases short, with 9 bases between. The DNA for the CDR3 is TGCAGCGTACGGACTACCACAGATACGCAGTATTTT. This encodes CSVRTTTDTQYF.